This is a list of T cell receptor beta chains from one sample in a study of somatic mutations in cytotoxic T cells in rheumatoid arthritis. Sequenced by immunoSEQ multiplex PCR; TCRdb stores in-frame clones only, minus some. The sample lists 8,500 to 13,000 clones; around 75% were seen once. Sample: CD8+ T cells sorted from blood. These receptors were collected from a man aged 55-75 years in good health. Both conserved end residues are trimmed from each CDR3.

v_call cdr3_aa
TRBV7-6 ASSARGSNQPQH
TRBV19 ASSIGRGRDQPQH
TRBV6-5 ASSPDWNEQY
TRBV7-9 ASSLGTGAVNSPLH
TRBV9 ASSVGGNSGNTIY
TRBV18 ASSLSGSGDEQY
TRBV19 ASSITSGSDTQY
TRBV5-6 ASSLAGEQF
TRBV5-1 ASSYTQGVANTGELF
TRBV9 ASSVRGRAFGANVLT
TRBV2 ASRRDGTSYNEQF
TRBV7-9 ASSLVGLQETQY
TRBV6-5 ASSSDRSGYEQY
TRBV7-2 ASSFVDRAHEQY
TRBV9 ASSPGTGGQPQH
TRBV4-3 ASSQEISGGTSRYTQY
TRBV11-2 ASSLDVQGRFEAF
TRBV29-1 SVAGTSERAYEQY
TRBV11-2 ASSPEEDRANTGELF
TRBV15 ASGLMGYEQF
TRBV7-9 ASSSTGTGASNEKLF
TRBV5-1 ASSFGTGYEQY
TRBV7-2 ASSSTYEQY
TRBV15 ATKQDYSNQPQH
TRBV28 ANRILTGVNTEAF
TRBV30 AWSWTENSGNTIY
TRBV4-3 ASSQVQGYNEQF
TRBV27 ASSLGQGWEQY
TRBV4-2 ASSQNTGAGTEAF
TRBV28 ATSAGIYEQY
TRBV15 ATSRDFTRTDTQY
TRBV10-2 ASSDLGPRETQY
TRBV19 ASRSSWGEQY
TRBV5-6 ASSLSPPGQGHSNQPQH
TRBV13 ASSFSAGTGGGNTEAF
TRBV30 AWRRPTRGLHEQY
TRBV4-3 ASSSNEGTGGGYGYT
TRBV19 ASSQGPSDTGELF
TRBV10-3 AISAGQGTGTGELF
TRBV4-3 ASSQERFLANEQF
TRBV28 ASSLWTSGGAGEQY
TRBV7-9 ASSSTGANVLT
TRBV5-4 ASSVEYTEAF
TRBV19 ASLSGGSYT
TRBV7-9 ASSLMGQGAEAF